The 8 T cell receptor beta chains below were found in one sample sequenced in a study of shared clonotypes between healthy human individuals. Measured with immunoSEQ multiplex PCR; TCRdb has only the in-frame clones, and not every one. The sample lists some 2,100,000 clones; around 95% were seen once. Material: naive CD4+ T cells sorted from blood. Indicated subset: CD45RA+ positively selected. These receptors all come from a man younger than 35 in good health.

The gene calls are TRBV10-3 and TRBJ2-1; 10 nucleotides align to TRBD1. CDR1 ENHRY and CDR2 SYGVKD come from the germline V gene. The V segment lost 11 bases and the J segment 7 bases; nucleotides outside the gene matches: 8. This CDR3 is built from 13 residues. The CDR3 protein is CALGTGEGNEQFF. The CDR3 DNA reads TGTGCCCTTGGGACAGGGGAAGGAAATGAGCAGTTCTTC.

The count of this clone is one. The chain couples TRBV5-1 to TRBJ2-4, with a weak D call TRBD2 (6 bases). V lost 0 bases and J lost 4, with 17 bases in between. This CDR3 comprises 17 residues. The germline V gene has CDR1 SGHRS and CDR2 YFSETQ. The CDR3 sequence is CASSLESLALRKNIQYF. CDR3 in DNA: TGCGCCAGCAGCTTGGAAAGTCTAGCGTTGAGGAAAAACATTCAGTACTTC.

The CDR3 spells CASTQGKLGEKLFF. CDR3 coding DNA: TGTGCCAGTACCCAGGGGAAATTGGGTGAAAAACTGTTTTTT. The J gene is TRBJ1-4, the V gene TRBV19; tentative D call: TRBD1 (6 bases). V was shortened by 7 bases and J by 7 bases, with 16 bases between the two germline ends. This CDR3 is built from 14 residues. Germline values: CDR1 LNHDA, CDR2 SQIVND (reference sequence).

The CDR3 nucleotides read TGTGCCAGCAGCTGGACAGGGAGGGTCACTGAAGCTTTCTTT. It codes for CASSWTGRVTEAFF. V and J are TRBV28 and TRBJ1-1; 8 bases are shared with TRBD1. CDR3 length equals 14 residues. V shed 6 bases and J 4 bases; nucleotides not matched to a gene: 7. CDR1 and CDR2 (germline): MDHEN, SYDVKM.

The rearrangement links TRBV9 to TRBJ1-1, with 8 bases matching TRBD1. Germline lookup yields CDR1 SGDLS and CDR2 YYNGEE. The CDR3 length is 15 residues. Germline trimming cut 3 bases from V and 6 bases from J; bases unmatched to any gene: 10. CDR3 amino acids: CASSEQDRVRSEAFF. In DNA form, the CDR3 reads TGTGCCAGCAGCGAGCAGGACAGGGTTAGATCTGAAGCTTTCTTT.

The rearrangement joins TRBV6-4 to TRBJ1-2, with TRBD1 as a possible D gene (5 bases). The germline gives CDR1 MRHNA, CDR2 SNTAGT. CDR3 length: 14 amino acids. V shed 0 bases and J shed 8 bases, with 13 bases lying between them. CDR3 protein: CASSDSARPGGYTF. Here the CDR3 DNA reads TGTGCCAGCAGTGACTCGGCAAGACCAGGGGGCTACACCTTC.

This chain joins TRBV27 and TRBJ1-1, with 9 bases that match TRBD1. Germline-derived CDR1 and CDR2 are MNHEY and SMNVEV (reference sequence). J lost 0 bases, V lost 4 bases, and 6 bases had no gene match. This CDR3 region has 16 residues. CDR3 amino acids: CASSSDRGYMNTEAFF. For the CDR3, the DNA is TGTGCCAGCAGTTCAGACAGGGGGTACATGAACACTGAAGCTTTCTTT.

This chain joins TRBV6-5 and TRBJ2-7; 7 bases are shared with TRBD2. The ends lost 2 bases at V and 4 bases at J; junction bases unmatched: 5. CDR3 size: 14 residues. In germline, CDR1 is MNHEY, CDR2 SVGAGI. CDR3 sequence (DNA): TGTGCCAGCAGTTACGGTCGGCGGGAGTACGAGCAGTACTTC. Protein: CASSYGRREYEQYF.